The rows below give T cell receptor beta chains drawn from one sample of a study of OX40 agonist ivuxolimab in advanced cancers. Assay used: immunoSEQ multiplex PCR; TCRdb lists only in-frame clones, some missing. The repertoire has approximately 11,000 clones, approximately 57% of them found once; the top ten carry roughly 50%. Sequenced material: CD4+ or CD8+ T cells sorted from blood, taken in a trial of the OX40 agonist ivuxolimab. Source of these receptors: an adult with an advanced solid tumor such as melanoma, head and neck, liver or kidney cancer. Each CDR3 is given with its conserved first and last residue. The D gene is left open where the match is weak. Rows may omit the clone size; those that give it use once, few, many or a size class.

d_call: TRBD2
v_call: TRBV4-1
clone_size: medium-sized
j_call: TRBJ2-3
cdr3_aa: CASSPVAGTSTDTQYF
cdr3_nt: TGCGCCAGCAGCCCCGTAGCGGGAACTAGCACAGATACGCAGTATTTT

d_call: TRBD1
v_call: TRBV28
clone_size: .
j_call: TRBJ1-6
cdr3_aa: CASSLISLGQAFNSPLHF
cdr3_nt: TGTGCCAGCAGTCTCATATCCCTCGGACAGGCCTTCAATTCACCCCTCCACTTT

d_call: TRBD1
v_call: TRBV4-1
clone_size: .
j_call: TRBJ2-2
cdr3_aa: CASSQEGTGRGTGELFF
cdr3_nt: TGCGCCAGCAGCCAAGAGGGGACAGGGAGGGGCACCGGGGAGCTGTTTTTT

d_call: TRBD1
v_call: TRBV13
clone_size: .
j_call: TRBJ2-7
cdr3_aa: CASSSGTGDSEQYF
cdr3_nt: TGTGCCAGCAGCTCCGGGACAGGGGATAGCGAGCAGTACTTC

d_call: TRBD1
v_call: TRBV4-1
clone_size: .
j_call: TRBJ2-2
cdr3_aa: CASSFRQGFSGELFF
cdr3_nt: TGCGCCAGCAGCTTTCGACAGGGTTTCTCCGGGGAGCTGTTTTTT

d_call: .
v_call: TRBV5-6
clone_size: .
j_call: TRBJ1-1
cdr3_aa: CASSADRLATEAFF
cdr3_nt: TGTGCCAGCAGCGCCGACAGGCTAGCCACTGAAGCTTTCTTT

d_call: .
v_call: TRBV14
clone_size: .
j_call: TRBJ2-1
cdr3_aa: CASSLVNEQFF
cdr3_nt: TGTGCCAGCAGCTTAGTTAATGAGCAGTTCTTC

d_call: TRBD2
v_call: TRBV28
clone_size: .
j_call: TRBJ2-1
cdr3_aa: CASSSATSGIRYNEQFF
cdr3_nt: TGTGCCAGCAGTTCCGCGACTAGCGGGATCCGGTACAATGAGCAGTTCTTC

d_call: .
v_call: TRBV4-2
clone_size: .
j_call: TRBJ2-7
cdr3_aa: CASSVQDTFYEQYF
cdr3_nt: TGTGCCAGCAGCGTTCAGGACACTTTCTACGAGCAGTACTTC

d_call: TRBD2
v_call: TRBV27
clone_size: .
j_call: TRBJ2-7
cdr3_aa: CASSWGGASEQYF
cdr3_nt: TGTGCCAGCAGCTGGGGGGGTGCGAGCGAGCAGTACTTC

d_call: TRBD1
v_call: TRBV11-2
clone_size: few
j_call: TRBJ1-6
cdr3_aa: CASSLATGGYNSPLHF
cdr3_nt: TGTGCCAGCAGCTTAGCCACAGGGGGCTATAATTCACCCCTCCACTTT

d_call: .
v_call: TRBV9
clone_size: .
j_call: TRBJ2-3
cdr3_aa: CASSVELVGTDTQYF
cdr3_nt: TGTGCCAGCAGCGTAGAACTAGTGGGCACAGATACGCAGTATTTT

d_call: .
v_call: TRBV2
clone_size: .
j_call: TRBJ2-3
cdr3_aa: CASSEGPGTDTQYF
cdr3_nt: TGTGCCAGCAGTGAGGGTCCCGGCACAGATACGCAGTATTTT

d_call: .
v_call: TRBV2
clone_size: .
j_call: TRBJ2-3
cdr3_aa: CAIQTTAGMFTDTQYF
cdr3_nt: TGTGCCATTCAAACGACGGCGGGAATGTTCACAGATACGCAGTATTTT

d_call: .
v_call: TRBV7-8
clone_size: few
j_call: TRBJ1-5
cdr3_aa: CASSLLVGGNQPQHF
cdr3_nt: TGTGCCAGCAGCTTATTAGTGGGAGGCAATCAGCCCCAGCATTTT

d_call: .
v_call: TRBV2
clone_size: .
j_call: TRBJ2-6
cdr3_aa: CASRDGSGANVLTF
cdr3_nt: TGTGCCAGCAGGGACGGCTCTGGGGCCAACGTCCTGACTTTC

d_call: .
v_call: TRBV27
clone_size: .
j_call: TRBJ2-5
cdr3_aa: CASSLGEGMGETQYF
cdr3_nt: TGTGCCAGCAGTTTGGGTGAAGGAATGGGGGAGACCCAGTACTTC

d_call: .
v_call: TRBV19
clone_size: few
j_call: TRBJ1-5
cdr3_aa: CATWAGNQPQHF
cdr3_nt: TGTGCCACCTGGGCGGGCAATCAGCCCCAGCATTTT

d_call: .
v_call: TRBV5-6
clone_size: .
j_call: TRBJ1-1
cdr3_aa: CASSAGGWTEAFF
cdr3_nt: TGTGCCAGCAGCGCCGGTGGCTGGACTGAAGCTTTCTTT

d_call: TRBD1
v_call: TRBV19
clone_size: medium-sized
j_call: TRBJ2-3
cdr3_aa: CASSARQGGTDTQYF
cdr3_nt: TGTGCCAGTAGTGCCCGACAGGGCGGCACAGATACGCAGTATTTT

d_call: .
v_call: TRBV7-6
clone_size: few
j_call: TRBJ1-1
cdr3_aa: CASSSRGTNTEAFF
cdr3_nt: TGTGCCAGCAGCTCCCGGGGGACGAACACTGAAGCTTTCTTT

d_call: TRBD2
v_call: TRBV7-6
clone_size: .
j_call: TRBJ2-5
cdr3_aa: CASSFRTSGLQETQYF
cdr3_nt: TGTGCCAGCAGCTTCCGGACTAGCGGGCTACAAGAGACCCAGTACTTC

d_call: TRBD2
v_call: TRBV6-1
clone_size: many
j_call: TRBJ2-7
cdr3_aa: CASSEASGSSYEQYF
cdr3_nt: TGTGCCAGCAGTGAAGCTAGCGGGAGCTCCTACGAGCAGTACTTC

d_call: TRBD2
v_call: TRBV7-6
clone_size: few
j_call: TRBJ2-1
cdr3_aa: CASSLSKGGGIYNEQFF
cdr3_nt: TGTGCCAGCAGCTTAAGCAAAGGCGGGGGGATTTACAATGAGCAGTTCTTC

d_call: .
v_call: TRBV6-9
clone_size: few
j_call: TRBJ1-1
cdr3_aa: CASSYSEVTEAFF
cdr3_nt: TGTGCCAGCAGTTACTCCGAAGTCACTGAAGCTTTCTTT

d_call: .
v_call: TRBV27
clone_size: .
j_call: TRBJ1-1
cdr3_aa: CASSLSYWNTEAFF
cdr3_nt: TGTGCCAGCAGTTTATCGTATTGGAACACTGAAGCTTTCTTT

d_call: .
v_call: TRBV7-2
clone_size: .
j_call: TRBJ1-2
cdr3_aa: CASSLEGTYGYTF
cdr3_nt: TGTGCCAGCAGCTTAGAGGGTACCTATGGCTACACCTTC

d_call: TRBD2
v_call: TRBV19
clone_size: .
j_call: TRBJ2-3
cdr3_aa: CASSTGLAGRVF
cdr3_nt: TGTGCCAGTAGTACCGGACTAGCGGGGCGGGTATTT

d_call: TRBD2
v_call: TRBV7-3
clone_size: once
j_call: TRBJ2-1
cdr3_aa: CASSLGGSHNEQFF
cdr3_nt: TGTGCCAGCAGCTTAGGCGGGAGCCACAATGAGCAGTTCTTC

d_call: TRBD1
v_call: TRBV11-2
clone_size: .
j_call: TRBJ2-3
cdr3_aa: CASSLRGPADTQYF
cdr3_nt: TGTGCCAGCAGCTTAAGGGGGCCAGCAGATACGCAGTATTTT

d_call: TRBD1
v_call: TRBV19
clone_size: .
j_call: TRBJ1-3
cdr3_aa: CASSIDLQGASGNTIYF
cdr3_nt: TGTGCCAGTAGTATAGATTTACAGGGGGCCTCTGGAAACACCATATATTTT

d_call: .
v_call: TRBV27
clone_size: .
j_call: TRBJ1-1
cdr3_aa: CASSSTGGEAFF
cdr3_nt: TGTGCCAGCAGTTCAACCGGGGGGGAAGCTTTCTTT

d_call: .
v_call: TRBV2
clone_size: .
j_call: TRBJ2-3
cdr3_aa: CASREEYTSTDTQYF
cdr3_nt: TGTGCCAGCAGGGAAGAATACACTAGCACAGATACGCAGTATTTT

d_call: TRBD2
v_call: TRBV28
clone_size: .
j_call: TRBJ2-1
cdr3_aa: CASSLPPSGSGGGEQFF
cdr3_nt: TGTGCCAGCAGTTTACCACCTTCCGGGAGCGGCGGGGGTGAGCAGTTCTTC

d_call: .
v_call: TRBV6-5
clone_size: once
j_call: TRBJ2-3
cdr3_aa: CASHSAGRDTQYF
cdr3_nt: TGTGCCAGCCATAGTGCAGGGCGGGATACGCAGTATTTT

d_call: TRBD2
v_call: TRBV29-1
clone_size: .
j_call: TRBJ2-3
cdr3_aa: CSVDAREGTDTQYF
cdr3_nt: TGCAGCGTTGATGCGCGGGAGGGCACAGATACGCAGTATTTT

d_call: .
v_call: TRBV5-4
clone_size: .
j_call: TRBJ2-7
cdr3_aa: CASSRSVSYEQYF
cdr3_nt: TGTGCCAGCAGTCGCAGCGTTTCCTACGAGCAGTACTTC

d_call: .
v_call: TRBV9
clone_size: .
j_call: TRBJ1-1
cdr3_aa: CASSVVPQEIPEAFF
cdr3_nt: TGTGCCAGCAGCGTAGTACCACAGGAGATACCTGAAGCTTTCTTT